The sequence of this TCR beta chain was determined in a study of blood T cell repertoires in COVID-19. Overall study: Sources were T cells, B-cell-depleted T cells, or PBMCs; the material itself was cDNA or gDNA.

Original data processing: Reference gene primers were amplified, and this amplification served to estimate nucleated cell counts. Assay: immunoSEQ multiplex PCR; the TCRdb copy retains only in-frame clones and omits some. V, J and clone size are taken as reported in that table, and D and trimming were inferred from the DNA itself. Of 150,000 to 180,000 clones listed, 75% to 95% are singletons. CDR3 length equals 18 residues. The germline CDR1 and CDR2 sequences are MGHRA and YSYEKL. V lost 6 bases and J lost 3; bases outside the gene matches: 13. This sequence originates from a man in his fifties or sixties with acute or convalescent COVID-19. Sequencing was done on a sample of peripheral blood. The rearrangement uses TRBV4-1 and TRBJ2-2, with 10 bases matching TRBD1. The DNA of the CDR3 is TGCGCCAGCAGTCATCCCGGGACAGGGGTCAAGGACACCGGGGAGCTGTTTTTT. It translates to CASSHPGTGVKDTGELFF.